The clone carrying this T cell receptor (beta chain) was counted ten times or more. Its antigen is currently unknown. The data belong to a study of CD8 T cells in ankylosing spondylitis. Trimming cost V 3 bases and J 3 bases, with 5 bases left between them. Germline-derived CDR1 and CDR2 are SEHNR and FQNEAQ (reference sequence). The CDR3 has 12 residues. Quantitative 5'-RACE with molecular barcodes was used to make the TCR beta libraries. In TCRdb, the 5' RACE reads were re-called with MiXCR into one record per CDR3 protein. The data show fewer than 650,000 distinct CDR3 sequences, 10% to 15% seen once. Study-wide results and caveats: A TCR beta motif made of 7 to 9 highly homologous variants seemed typical of ankylosing spondylitis blood. Clones linked to disease were reported to show significant enrichment in matched ankylosing spondylitis synovial fluid.

The sequenced material came from blood, either unsorted or a sorted T cell fraction (not recorded which). The rearrangement links TRBV7-9 to TRBJ1-2; D is ambiguous. The TCR sequence derives from a male donor with ankylosing spondylitis. The CDR3 DNA is TGTGCCAGCAGCTTTGGAGACTATGGCTACACCTTC. Its translation is CASSFGDYGYTF.